This TCR beta chain was sequenced for a study of blood T cells in healthy people across ages. The authors ran a second PCR of roughly 7 to 11 cycles using a sample-barcoded 5' primer and a J-beta primer mix. Every single cDNA molecule received a tag from a template-switch adaptor with 12 random nucleotides. TCRdb ran MiXCR on the 5' RACE reads and lists one entry per CDR3 protein. The sample yields some 1.5 million distinct CDR3 sequences, less than 45% seen once. Germline V gene data show CDR1 as DFQATT and CDR2 as SNEGSKA (reference sequence). The CDR3 runs to 12 residues. V was clipped by 4 bases and J by 7 bases, with 13 bases between them.

The chain has TRBV20-1 and TRBJ1-2; D unclear. This clonotype originated in a woman aged 18-29 years in good health. The sample consisted of blood. This CDR3 reads CSATGDSGGYTF. The CDR3 bases are TGCAGTGCTACGGGCGATTCCGGTGGCTACACCTTC.